Listed below are T cell receptor beta chains from one sample, sequenced in a study of OX40 agonist ivuxolimab in advanced cancers. TCRdb's copy holds only in-frame clones and misses some; the assay was immunoSEQ multiplex PCR. The data hold 75,000 to 100,000 clones, with about nine tenths observed a single time. The specimen comprised CD4+ or CD8+ T cells sorted from blood, sampled in a trial of the OX40 agonist ivuxolimab. All receptors derive from an adult with an advanced solid tumor such as melanoma, head and neck, liver or kidney cancer. CDR3s include the opening cysteine and the closing phenylalanine or tryptophan. The D gene is left open where the match is weak. Clone sizes are given selectively: once, few, many, or a class where the clone is expanded.

d_call	v_call	clone_size	j_call	cdr3_nt	cdr3_aa
.	TRBV5-4	.	TRBJ2-5	TGTGCCAGCAGCAGTGACTTAGCTGCGGAGACCCAGTACTTC	CASSSDLAAETQYF
TRBD1	TRBV2	.	TRBJ1-1	TGTGCCAGCTTGTCGGACAGGGTTAACACTGAAGCTTTCTTT	CASLSDRVNTEAFF
.	TRBV2	few	TRBJ1-1	TGTGCCAGGAACACGGCCCCGAACACTGAAGCTTTCTTT	CARNTAPNTEAFF
TRBD1	TRBV6-1	.	TRBJ2-2	TGTGCCAGCAGAGGACAGGTGGCGGGCACCGGGGAGCTGTTTTTT	CASRGQVAGTGELFF
TRBD1	TRBV7-8	.	TRBJ2-1	TGTGCCAGCAGCTTAAGTGGGACAGGTCTCTACAATGAGCAGTTCTTC	CASSLSGTGLYNEQFF
.	TRBV5-6	once	TRBJ2-5	TGTGCCAGCAGCGCGATAGTGTCAGGGGCGGGACAGGAGACCCAGTACTTC	CASSAIVSGAGQETQYF
.	TRBV7-3	.	TRBJ1-4	TGTGCCAGCAGCTTAATGGCGGGAAATAATGAAAAACTGTTTTTT	CASSLMAGNNEKLFF
TRBD1	TRBV5-4	once	TRBJ2-7	TGTGCCAGCTGGGACAGGGGCAGGGTGGACTACGAGCAGTACTTC	CASWDRGRVDYEQYF
TRBD2	TRBV6-1	.	TRBJ2-1	TGTGCCAGCAGCTCACTAGCGGGGCCCTACAATGAGCAGTTCTTC	CASSSLAGPYNEQFF
TRBD1	TRBV15	.	TRBJ2-1	TGTGCCACCAGTTTTACAGGGGTCAATGTAGGGATCAATGAGCAGTTCTTC	CATSFTGVNVGINEQFF
TRBD2	TRBV7-2	.	TRBJ2-3	TGTGCCAGCAGCTCCAGCGGGGGGACTTACACAGATACGCAGTATTTT	CASSSSGGTYTDTQYF
.	TRBV5-4	.	TRBJ1-1	TGTGCCAGCAGCTTGGCAGGGGCACCCGAAGCTTTCTTT	CASSLAGAPEAFF
TRBD1	TRBV5-1	.	TRBJ1-1	TGCGCCAGCAGCCCAGGACAGGTCATGAACACTGAAGCTTTCTTT	CASSPGQVMNTEAFF
.	TRBV28	.	TRBJ2-7	TGTGCCACCGTAAAAGCCCGGGACGGCTCCTACGAGCAGTACTTC	CATVKARDGSYEQYF
.	TRBV7-2	.	TRBJ2-2	TGTGCCAGCAGCTTCGGAGCGAACACCGGGGAGCTGTTTTTT	CASSFGANTGELFF
.	TRBV12-5	.	TRBJ2-3	TGTGCTAGTGGTTCATCGCCAGAACTCACAGATACGCAGTATTTT	CASGSSPELTDTQYF
.	TRBV2	.	TRBJ2-2	TGTGCCAGCGGAGGACAAGTAAACACCGGGGAGCTGTTTTTT	CASGGQVNTGELFF
.	TRBV15	.	TRBJ1-5	TGTGCCACCAGCAGAGGGGGGCGAACGGATCAGCCCCAGCATTTT	CATSRGGRTDQPQHF
TRBD1	TRBV19	.	TRBJ2-1	TGTGCCAGTAGTATAGTTGGGACAGGGGCGAGGGATGAGCAGTTCTTC	CASSIVGTGARDEQFF
.	TRBV5-1	.	TRBJ2-7	TGCGCCAGCAGCTTGCAGGGAAGGCACGAGCAGTACTTC	CASSLQGRHEQYF
.	TRBV28	once	TRBJ1-2	TGTGCCAGCAGTAAGGACAGTGGCTACACCTTC	CASSKDSGYTF
.	TRBV6-1	many	TRBJ1-1	TGTGCCAGCGGCAGGGAGAACACTGAAGCTTTCTTT	CASGRENTEAFF
TRBD1	TRBV5-5	.	TRBJ1-6	TGTGCCAGCAGCTTGGCCGCTGTTCAGGGGGCAAATTCACCCCTCCACTTT	CASSLAAVQGANSPLHF
.	TRBV30	.	TRBJ1-1	TGTGCCCTATACTGGCGGGTGAAAGCTTTCTTT	CALYWRVKAFF
.	TRBV2	.	TRBJ2-5	TGTGCCAGCAGTTCCCAGGAGGGAAGAGAGACCCAGTACTTC	CASSSQEGRETQYF
TRBD2	TRBV18	.	TRBJ2-5	TGTGCCAGCTCAATAGCGGGGGAAGAGACCCAGTACTTC	CASSIAGEETQYF
TRBD2	TRBV28	.	TRBJ2-5	TGTGCCAGCAGTCTAGCGGGAGGGGAAGAGACCCAGTACTTC	CASSLAGGEETQYF
.	TRBV7-9	.	TRBJ1-1	TGTGCCAGCAGCTCCCTAGCGCGGGGACTATACACTGAAGCTTTCTTT	CASSSLARGLYTEAFF
.	TRBV18	.	TRBJ1-3	TGTGCCAGCTCACCGTTGAGAGATTTCTCTGGAAACACCATATATTTT	CASSPLRDFSGNTIYF
.	TRBV30	.	TRBJ1-2	TGTGCCTGGAGTCGGGGGTGGAGTGGCTACACCTTC	CAWSRGWSGYTF
TRBD1	TRBV19	.	TRBJ1-2	TGTGCCAGTAGTATACAGGACAGGGGTAATGGCTACACCTTC	CASSIQDRGNGYTF
.	TRBV30	.	TRBJ2-1	TGTGCCTGGAGCGCCGGGACTCCCCAGTTCTTC	CAWSAGTPQFF
TRBD1	TRBV28	.	TRBJ2-7	TGTGCCAGCAGTTTAAGGTGGGACAGGGCCTACGAGCAGTACTTC	CASSLRWDRAYEQYF